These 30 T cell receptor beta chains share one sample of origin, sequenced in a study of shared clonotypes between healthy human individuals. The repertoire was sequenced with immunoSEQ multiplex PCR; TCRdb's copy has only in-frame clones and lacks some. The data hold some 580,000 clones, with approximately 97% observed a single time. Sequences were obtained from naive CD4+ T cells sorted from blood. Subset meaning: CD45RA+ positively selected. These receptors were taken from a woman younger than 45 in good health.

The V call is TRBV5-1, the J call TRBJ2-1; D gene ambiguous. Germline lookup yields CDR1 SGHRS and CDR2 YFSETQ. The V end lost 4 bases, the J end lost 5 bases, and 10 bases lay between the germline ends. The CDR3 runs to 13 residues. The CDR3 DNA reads TGCGCCAGCAGCCCCGACTGGGACAATGAGCAGTTCTTC. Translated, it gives CASSPDWDNEQFF.

The CDR3 loop is CAWGREPSDNEQFF. CDR3 in DNA: TGTGCCTGGGGTCGGGAGCCTTCCGACAATGAGCAGTTCTTC. V and J are TRBV30 and TRBJ2-1, with D possibly being TRBD2 (6 bases). V shed 5 bases and J shed 5 bases, with 16 bases lying between them. This CDR3 is 14 amino acids long. From germline, CDR1 is GTSNPN and CDR2 SVGIG (reference sequence).

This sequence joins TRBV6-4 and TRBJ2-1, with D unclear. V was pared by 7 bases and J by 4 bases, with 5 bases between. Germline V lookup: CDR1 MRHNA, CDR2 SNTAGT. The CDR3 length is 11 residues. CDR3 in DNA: TGTGCCAGCATTCTTTACAATGAGCAGTTCTTC. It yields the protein CASILYNEQFF.

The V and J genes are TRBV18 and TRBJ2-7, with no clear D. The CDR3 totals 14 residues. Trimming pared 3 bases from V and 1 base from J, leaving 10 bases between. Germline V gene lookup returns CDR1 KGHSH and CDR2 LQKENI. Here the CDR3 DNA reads TGTGCCAGCTCACCGGCTTACACTTCCTACGAGCAGTACTTC. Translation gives CASSPAYTSYEQYF.

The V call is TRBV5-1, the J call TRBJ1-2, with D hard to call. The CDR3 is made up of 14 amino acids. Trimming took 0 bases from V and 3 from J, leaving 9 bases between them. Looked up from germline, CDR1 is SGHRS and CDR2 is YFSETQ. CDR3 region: CASSLAVGDYGYTF. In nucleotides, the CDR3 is TGCGCCAGCAGCTTGGCCGTAGGAGACTATGGCTACACCTTC.

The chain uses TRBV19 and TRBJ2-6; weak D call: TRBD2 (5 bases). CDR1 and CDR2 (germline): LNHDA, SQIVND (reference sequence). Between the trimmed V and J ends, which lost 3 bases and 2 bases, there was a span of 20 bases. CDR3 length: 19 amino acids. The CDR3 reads CASSIWFEGLSPGANVLTF. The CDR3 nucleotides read TGTGCCAGTAGTATTTGGTTTGAGGGTCTTTCCCCTGGGGCCAACGTCCTGACTTTC. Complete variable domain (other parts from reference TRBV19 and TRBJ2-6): DGGITQSPKYLFRKEGQNVTLSCEQNLNHDAMYWYRQDPGQGLRLIYYSQIVNDFQKGDIAEGYSVSREKKESFPLTVTSAQKNPTAFYLCASSIWFEGLSPGANVLTFGAGSRLTVL.

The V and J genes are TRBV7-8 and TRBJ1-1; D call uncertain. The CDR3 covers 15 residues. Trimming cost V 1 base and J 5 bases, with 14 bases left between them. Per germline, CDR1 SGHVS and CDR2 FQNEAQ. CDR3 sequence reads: CASSLDTGGGTEAFF. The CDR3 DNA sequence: TGTGCCAGCAGCTTAGACACCGGAGGAGGGACTGAAGCTTTCTTT.

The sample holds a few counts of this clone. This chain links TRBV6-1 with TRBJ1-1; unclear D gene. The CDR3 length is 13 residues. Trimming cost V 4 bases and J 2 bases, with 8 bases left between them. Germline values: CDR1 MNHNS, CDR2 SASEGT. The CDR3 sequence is CASSAYGNTEAFF. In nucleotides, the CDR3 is TGTGCCAGCAGTGCATACGGTAACACTGAAGCTTTCTTT.

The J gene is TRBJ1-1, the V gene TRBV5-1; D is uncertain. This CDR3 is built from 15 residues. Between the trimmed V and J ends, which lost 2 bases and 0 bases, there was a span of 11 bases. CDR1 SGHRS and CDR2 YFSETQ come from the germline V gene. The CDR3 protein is CASSFGQIMNTEAFF. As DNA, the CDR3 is TGCGCCAGCAGCTTTGGTCAGATCATGAACACTGAAGCTTTCTTT.

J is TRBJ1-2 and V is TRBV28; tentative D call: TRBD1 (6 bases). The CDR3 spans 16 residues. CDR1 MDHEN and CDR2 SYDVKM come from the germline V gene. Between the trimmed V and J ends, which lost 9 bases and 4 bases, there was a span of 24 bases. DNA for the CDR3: TGTGCCAGTCGCGTGCAACAGGGATTCTTCGGCTATGGCTACACCTTC. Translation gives CASRVQQGFFGYGYTF.

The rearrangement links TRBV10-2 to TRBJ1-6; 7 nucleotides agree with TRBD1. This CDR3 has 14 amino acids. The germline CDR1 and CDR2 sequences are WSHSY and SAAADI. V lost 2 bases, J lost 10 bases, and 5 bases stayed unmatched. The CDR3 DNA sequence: TGCGCCAGCAGTGAGACAGGGGTTTTATCACCCCTCCACTTT. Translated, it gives CASSETGVLSPLHF.

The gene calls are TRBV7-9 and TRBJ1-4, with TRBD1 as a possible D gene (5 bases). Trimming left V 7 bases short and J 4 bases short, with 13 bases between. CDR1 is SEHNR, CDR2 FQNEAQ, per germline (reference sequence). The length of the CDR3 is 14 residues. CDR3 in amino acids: CASNSGTYNEKLFF. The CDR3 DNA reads TGTGCCAGCAACTCCGGGACCTATAATGAAAAACTGTTTTTT.

Here the CDR3 DNA reads TGTGCCAGCAGTTACGGACGGGAGGGGGTGCAGTTCTTC. Translating it yields CASSYGREGVQFF. The rearrangement links TRBV6-5 to TRBJ2-1, with 8 bases fitting TRBD2. This CDR3 spans 13 amino acids. Trimming cost V 2 bases and J 12 bases; bases outside gene matches: 6. Germline CDR1 reads MNHEY; CDR2 reads SVGAGI.

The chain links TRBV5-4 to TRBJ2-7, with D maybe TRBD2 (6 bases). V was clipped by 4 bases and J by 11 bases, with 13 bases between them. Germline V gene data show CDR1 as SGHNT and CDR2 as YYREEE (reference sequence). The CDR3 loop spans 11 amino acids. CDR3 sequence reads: CASSGGTVEYF. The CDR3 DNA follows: TGTGCCAGCAGCGGCGGGACTGTTGAGTACTTC.

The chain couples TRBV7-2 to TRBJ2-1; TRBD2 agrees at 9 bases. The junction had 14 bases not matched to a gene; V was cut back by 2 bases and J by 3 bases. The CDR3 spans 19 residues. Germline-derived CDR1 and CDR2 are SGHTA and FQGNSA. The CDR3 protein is CASSLQPRVAGEGYNEQFF. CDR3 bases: TGTGCCAGCAGCTTACAGCCTCGAGTAGCGGGAGAAGGCTACAATGAGCAGTTCTTC.

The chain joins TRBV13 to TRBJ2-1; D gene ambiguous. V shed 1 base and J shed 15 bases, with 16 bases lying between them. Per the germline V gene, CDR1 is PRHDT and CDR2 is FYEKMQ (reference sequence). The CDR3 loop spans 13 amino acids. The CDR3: CASSLALHPTRFF. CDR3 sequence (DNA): TGTGCCAGCAGCTTAGCTCTCCACCCTACGAGGTTCTTC.

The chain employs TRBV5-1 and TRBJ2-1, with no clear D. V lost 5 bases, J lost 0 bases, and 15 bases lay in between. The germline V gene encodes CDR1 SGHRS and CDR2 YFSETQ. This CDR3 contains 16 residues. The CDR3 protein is CASSLIVGPSYNEQFF. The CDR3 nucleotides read TGCGCCAGCAGTTTAATAGTCGGGCCCTCCTACAATGAGCAGTTCTTC.

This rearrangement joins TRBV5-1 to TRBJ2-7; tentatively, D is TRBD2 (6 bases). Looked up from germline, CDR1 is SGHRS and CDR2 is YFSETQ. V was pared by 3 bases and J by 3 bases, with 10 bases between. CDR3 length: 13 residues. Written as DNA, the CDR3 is TGCGCCAGCAGCTGGGGTAGCGGCTACGAGCAGTACTTC. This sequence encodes CASSWGSGYEQYF.

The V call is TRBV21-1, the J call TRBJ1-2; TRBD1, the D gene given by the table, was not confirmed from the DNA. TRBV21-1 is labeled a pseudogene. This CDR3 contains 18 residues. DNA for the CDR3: TGTGCCAGCAGCAAAGAAGGGACAGGGGGCGTTTCCCTATATGGCTACACCTTC. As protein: CASSKEGTGGVSLYGYTF.

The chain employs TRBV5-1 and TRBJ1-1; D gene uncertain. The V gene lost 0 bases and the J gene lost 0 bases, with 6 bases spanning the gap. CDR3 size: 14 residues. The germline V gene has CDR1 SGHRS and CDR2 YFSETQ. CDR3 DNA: TGCGCCAGCAGCTTGGTTACTCTGAACACTGAAGCTTTCTTT. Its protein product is CASSLVTLNTEAFF.

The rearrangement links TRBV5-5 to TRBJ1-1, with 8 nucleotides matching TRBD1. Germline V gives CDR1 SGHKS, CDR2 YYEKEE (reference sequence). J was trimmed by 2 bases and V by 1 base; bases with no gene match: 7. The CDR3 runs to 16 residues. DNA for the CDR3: TGTGCCAGCAGCTTGTATGGCGGACAGGGAAACACTGAAGCTTTCTTT. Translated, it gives CASSLYGGQGNTEAFF.

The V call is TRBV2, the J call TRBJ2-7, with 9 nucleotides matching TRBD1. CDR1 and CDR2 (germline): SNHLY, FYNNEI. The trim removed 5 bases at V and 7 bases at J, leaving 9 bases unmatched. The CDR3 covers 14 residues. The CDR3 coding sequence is TGTGCCAGCAGTTTCGACAGGGGGGTAAGGGAGCAGTACTTC. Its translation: CASSFDRGVREQYF.

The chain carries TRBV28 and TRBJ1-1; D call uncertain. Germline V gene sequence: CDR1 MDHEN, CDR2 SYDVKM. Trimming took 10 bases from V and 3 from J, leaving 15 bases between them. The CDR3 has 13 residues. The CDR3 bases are TGTGCCATCGACACCCCCAGATACACTGAAGCTTTCTTT. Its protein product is CAIDTPRYTEAFF.

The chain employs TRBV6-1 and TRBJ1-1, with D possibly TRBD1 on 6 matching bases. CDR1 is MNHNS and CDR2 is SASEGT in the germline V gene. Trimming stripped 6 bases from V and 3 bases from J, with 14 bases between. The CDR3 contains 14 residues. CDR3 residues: CASSRGQHHTEAFF. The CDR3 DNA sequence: TGTGCCAGCAGCCGTGGACAGCACCACACTGAAGCTTTCTTT.

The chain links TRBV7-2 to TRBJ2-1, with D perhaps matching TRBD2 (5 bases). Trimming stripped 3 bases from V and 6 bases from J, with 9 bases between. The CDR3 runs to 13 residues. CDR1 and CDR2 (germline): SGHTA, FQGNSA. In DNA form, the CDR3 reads TGTGCCAGCAGCTTGTGGGAGAGCAATGAGCAGTTCTTC. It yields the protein CASSLWESNEQFF. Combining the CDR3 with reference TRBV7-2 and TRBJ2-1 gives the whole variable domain GAGVSQSPSNKVTEKGKDVELRCDPISGHTALYWYRQSLGQGLEFLIYFQGNSAPDKSGLPSDRFSAERTGGSVSTLTIQRTQQEDSAVYLCASSLWESNEQFFGPGTRLTVL.

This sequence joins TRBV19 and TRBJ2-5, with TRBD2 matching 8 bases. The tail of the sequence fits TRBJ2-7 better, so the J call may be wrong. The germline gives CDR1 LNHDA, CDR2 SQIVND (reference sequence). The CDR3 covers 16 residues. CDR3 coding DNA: TGTGCCAGTAGTATGATGGACCAGCGGGGGAACTACGAGCAGTACTTC. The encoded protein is CASSMMDQRGNYEQYF.

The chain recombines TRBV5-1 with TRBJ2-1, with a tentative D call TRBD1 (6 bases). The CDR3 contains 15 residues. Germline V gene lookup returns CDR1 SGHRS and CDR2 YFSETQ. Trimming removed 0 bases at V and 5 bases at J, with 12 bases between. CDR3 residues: CASSLGEGDHNEQFF. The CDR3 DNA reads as TGCGCCAGCAGCTTGGGAGAGGGGGACCACAATGAGCAGTTCTTC.

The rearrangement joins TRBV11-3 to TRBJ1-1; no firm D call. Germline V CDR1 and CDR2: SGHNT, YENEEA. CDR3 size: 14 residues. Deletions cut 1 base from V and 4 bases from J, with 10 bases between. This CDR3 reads CASSLGGGLTEAFF. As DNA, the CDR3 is TGTGCCAGCAGCTTAGGAGGCGGACTCACTGAAGCTTTCTTT.

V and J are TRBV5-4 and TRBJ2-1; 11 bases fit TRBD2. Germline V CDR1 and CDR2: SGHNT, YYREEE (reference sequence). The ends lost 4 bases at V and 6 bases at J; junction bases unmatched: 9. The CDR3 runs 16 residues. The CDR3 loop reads CASSQALAGEVNEQFF. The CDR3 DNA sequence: TGTGCCAGCAGCCAAGCACTAGCGGGAGAAGTCAATGAGCAGTTCTTC.

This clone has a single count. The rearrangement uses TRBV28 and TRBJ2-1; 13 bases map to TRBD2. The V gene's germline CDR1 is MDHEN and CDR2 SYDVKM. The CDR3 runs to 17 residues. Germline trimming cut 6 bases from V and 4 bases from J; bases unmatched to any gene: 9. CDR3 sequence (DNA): TGTGCCAGCAGAGGATGGACTAGCGGGAGAGGGTACAATGAGCAGTTCTTC. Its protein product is CASRGWTSGRGYNEQFF.